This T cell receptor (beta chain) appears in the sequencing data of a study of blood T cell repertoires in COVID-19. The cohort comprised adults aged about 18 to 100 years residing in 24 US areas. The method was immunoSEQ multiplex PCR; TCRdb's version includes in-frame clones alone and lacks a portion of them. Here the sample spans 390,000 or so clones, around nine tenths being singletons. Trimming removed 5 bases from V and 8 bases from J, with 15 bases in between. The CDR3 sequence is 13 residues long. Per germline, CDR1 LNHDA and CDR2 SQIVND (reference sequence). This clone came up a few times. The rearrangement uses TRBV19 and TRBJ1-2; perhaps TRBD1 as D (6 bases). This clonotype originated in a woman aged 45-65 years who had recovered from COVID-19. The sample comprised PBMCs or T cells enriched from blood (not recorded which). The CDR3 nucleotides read TGTGCCAGTAGTGACGACAGGAGTACGGGCTACACCTTC. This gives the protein CASSDDRSTGYTF. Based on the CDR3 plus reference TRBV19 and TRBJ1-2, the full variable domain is DGGITQSPKYLFRKEGQNVTLSCEQNLNHDAMYWYRQDPGQGLRLIYYSQIVNDFQKGDIAEGYSVSREKKESFPLTVTSAQKNPTAFYLCASSDDRSTGYTFGSGTRLTVV.